This TCR beta chain emerged from a study of cytomegalovirus exposure and HLA in healthy donors. As for the study in general: Inside one of the first data releases sat about 85 million unique TCRs taken from HLA-typed donors.

The study, taken as a whole, reports: Reports indicated that the classifier achieved high specificity and sensitivity in diagnosing cytomegalovirus status. In presence/absence analyses, roughly uniform sequencing depth across donors was assumed.

This clone was seen once. The antigen is undetermined. The length of the CDR3 is 12 residues. In germline, CDR1 is SQVTM, CDR2 ANQGSEA. J lost 11 bases, V lost 4 bases, and 6 bases had no gene match. Primers: 60 Vbeta forward and 13 Jbeta reverse. TCRdb's copy holds only in-frame clones and misses some; the assay was immunoSEQ multiplex PCR. The table has tens of thousands of clones, 70% to 80% seen once; the top ten hold under 10%. This chain uses TRBV29-1 with TRBJ2-1; TRBD1 aligns across 9 bases. This sequence was found in a man aged 35 to 55 in good health and CMV-seropositive. Material for sequencing was PBMCs. CDR3 nucleotides: TGCAGCGTTGTGACAGGGGGAAGTAAGCAGTTCTTC. Translation gives CSVVTGGSKQFF.